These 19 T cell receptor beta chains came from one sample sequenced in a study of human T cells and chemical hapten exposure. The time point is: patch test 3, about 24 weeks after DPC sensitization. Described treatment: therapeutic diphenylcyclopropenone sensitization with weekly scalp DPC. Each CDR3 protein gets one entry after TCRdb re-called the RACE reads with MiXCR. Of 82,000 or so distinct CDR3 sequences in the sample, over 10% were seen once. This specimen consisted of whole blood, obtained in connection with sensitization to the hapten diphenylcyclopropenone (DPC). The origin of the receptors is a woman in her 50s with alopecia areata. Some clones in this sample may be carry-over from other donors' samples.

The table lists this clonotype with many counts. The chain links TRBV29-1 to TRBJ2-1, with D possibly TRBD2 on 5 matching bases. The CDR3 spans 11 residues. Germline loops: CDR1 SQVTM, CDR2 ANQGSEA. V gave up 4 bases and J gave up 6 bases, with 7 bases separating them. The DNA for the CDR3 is TGCAGCGTTGTCGCGGGCAATGAGCAGTTCTTC. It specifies CSVVAGNEQFF.

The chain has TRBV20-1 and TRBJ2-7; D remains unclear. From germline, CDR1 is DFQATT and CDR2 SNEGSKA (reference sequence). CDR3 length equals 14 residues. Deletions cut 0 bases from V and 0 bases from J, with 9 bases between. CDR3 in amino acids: CSAREEDYSYEQYF. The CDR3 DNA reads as TGCAGTGCTAGAGAAGAGGATTACTCCTACGAGCAGTACTTC.

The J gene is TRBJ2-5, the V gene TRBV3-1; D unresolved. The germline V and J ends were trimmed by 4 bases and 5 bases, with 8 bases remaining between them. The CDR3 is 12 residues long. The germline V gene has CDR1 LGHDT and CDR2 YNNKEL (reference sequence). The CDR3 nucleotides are TGTGCCAGCAGCCGCCCTCGCGAGACCCAGTACTTC. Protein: CASSRPRETQYF.

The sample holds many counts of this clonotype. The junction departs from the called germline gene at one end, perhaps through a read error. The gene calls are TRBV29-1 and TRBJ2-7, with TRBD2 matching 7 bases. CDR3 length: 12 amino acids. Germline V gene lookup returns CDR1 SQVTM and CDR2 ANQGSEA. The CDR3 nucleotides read TGCAGCGTCGAAGCGGGATTCTACGAGCAGTACTTC. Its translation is CSVEAGFYEQYF.

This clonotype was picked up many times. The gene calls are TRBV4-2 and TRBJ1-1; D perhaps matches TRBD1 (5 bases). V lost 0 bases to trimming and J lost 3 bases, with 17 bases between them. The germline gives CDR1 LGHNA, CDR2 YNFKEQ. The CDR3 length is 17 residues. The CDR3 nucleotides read TGTGCCAGCAGCCAAGAGTCATTCGGAGGGGTTGACACTGAAGCTTTCTTT. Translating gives CASSQESFGGVDTEAFF.

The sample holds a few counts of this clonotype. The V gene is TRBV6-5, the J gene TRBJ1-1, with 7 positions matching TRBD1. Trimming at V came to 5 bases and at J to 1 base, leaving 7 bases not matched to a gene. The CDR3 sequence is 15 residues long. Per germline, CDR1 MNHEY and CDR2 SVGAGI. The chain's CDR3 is CASSPSRTGNTEAFF. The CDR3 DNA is TGTGCCAGCAGTCCCTCCCGGACAGGGAACACTGAAGCTTTCTTT.

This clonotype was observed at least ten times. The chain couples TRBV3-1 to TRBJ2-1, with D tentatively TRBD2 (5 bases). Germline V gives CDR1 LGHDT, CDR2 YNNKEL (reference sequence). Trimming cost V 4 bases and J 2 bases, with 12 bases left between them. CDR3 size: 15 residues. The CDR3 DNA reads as TGTGCCAGCAGCCCCTCCGGGGTACCCTACAATGAGCAGTTCTTC. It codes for CASSPSGVPYNEQFF.

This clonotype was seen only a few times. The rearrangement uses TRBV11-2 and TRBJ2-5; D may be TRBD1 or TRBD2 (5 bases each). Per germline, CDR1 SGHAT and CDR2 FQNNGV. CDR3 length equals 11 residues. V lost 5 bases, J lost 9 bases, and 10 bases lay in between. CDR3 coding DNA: TGTGCCAGCAGCGAGGGGCGGGCCCAGTACTTC. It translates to CASSEGRAQYF.

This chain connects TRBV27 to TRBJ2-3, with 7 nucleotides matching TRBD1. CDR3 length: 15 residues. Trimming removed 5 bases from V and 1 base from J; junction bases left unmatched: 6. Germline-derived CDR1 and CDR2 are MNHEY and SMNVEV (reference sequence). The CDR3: CASSIQGFRTDTQYF. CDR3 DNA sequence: TGTGCCAGCAGTATACAGGGGTTCCGCACAGATACGCAGTATTTT.

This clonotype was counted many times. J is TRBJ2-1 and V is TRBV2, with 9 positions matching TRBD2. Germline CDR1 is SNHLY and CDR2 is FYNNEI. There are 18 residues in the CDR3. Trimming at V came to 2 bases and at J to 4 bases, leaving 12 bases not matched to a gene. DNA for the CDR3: TGTGCCAGCAGTGAACCTTTTCTGTCTAGCGGGAAGTACAATGAGCAGTTCTTC. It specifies CASSEPFLSSGKYNEQFF.

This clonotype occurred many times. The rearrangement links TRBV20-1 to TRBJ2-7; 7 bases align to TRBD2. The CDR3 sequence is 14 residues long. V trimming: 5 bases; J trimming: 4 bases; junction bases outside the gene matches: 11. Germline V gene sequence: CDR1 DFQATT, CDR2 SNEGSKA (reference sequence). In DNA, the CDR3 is TGCAGTGCTCCCGGGAGTCTAGCGGTATACGAGCAGTACTTC. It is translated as CSAPGSLAVYEQYF.

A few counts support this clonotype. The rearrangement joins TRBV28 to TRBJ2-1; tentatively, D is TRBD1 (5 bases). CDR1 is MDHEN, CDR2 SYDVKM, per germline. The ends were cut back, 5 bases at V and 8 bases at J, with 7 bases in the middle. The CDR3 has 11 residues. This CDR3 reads CASSTGYEQFF. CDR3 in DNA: TGTGCCAGCAGTACAGGATATGAGCAGTTCTTC.

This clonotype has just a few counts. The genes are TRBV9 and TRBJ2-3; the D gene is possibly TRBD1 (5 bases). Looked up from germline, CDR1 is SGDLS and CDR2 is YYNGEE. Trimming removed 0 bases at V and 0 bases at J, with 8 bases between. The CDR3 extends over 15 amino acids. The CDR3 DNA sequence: TGTGCCAGCAGCGTAGCCCAGGGCAGCACAGATACGCAGTATTTT. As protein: CASSVAQGSTDTQYF. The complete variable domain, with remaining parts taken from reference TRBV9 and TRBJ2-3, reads DSGVTQTPKHLITATGQRVTLRCSPRSGDLSVYWYQQSLDQGLQFLIQYYNGEERAKGNILERFSAQQFPDLHSELNLSSLELGDSALYFCASSVAQGSTDTQYFGPGTRLTVL.

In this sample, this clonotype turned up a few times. In DNA, the CDR3 is TGTGCCAGCAGTTACGAGGTTCCAGGGGCCGGTCAGCCCCAGCATTTT. It is translated as CASSYEVPGAGQPQHF. The chain joins TRBV6-5 to TRBJ1-5; D is possibly TRBD1 (6 bases). This CDR3 is built from 16 residues. Looked up from germline, CDR1 is MNHEY and CDR2 is SVGAGI. V shed 2 bases and J shed 6 bases, with 17 bases lying between them.

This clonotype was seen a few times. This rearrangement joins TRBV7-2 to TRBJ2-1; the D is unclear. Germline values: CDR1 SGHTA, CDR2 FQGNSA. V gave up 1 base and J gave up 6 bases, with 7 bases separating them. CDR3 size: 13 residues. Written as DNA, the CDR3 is TGTGCCAGCAGCTTAGGAAGGTTCAATGAGCAGTTCTTC. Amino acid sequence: CASSLGRFNEQFF.

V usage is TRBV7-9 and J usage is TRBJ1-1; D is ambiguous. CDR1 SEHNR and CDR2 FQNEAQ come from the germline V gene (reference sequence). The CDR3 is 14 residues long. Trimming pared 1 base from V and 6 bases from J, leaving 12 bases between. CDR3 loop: CASSLGSGRAEAFF. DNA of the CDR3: TGTGCCAGCAGCTTAGGGTCAGGAAGGGCTGAAGCTTTCTTT.

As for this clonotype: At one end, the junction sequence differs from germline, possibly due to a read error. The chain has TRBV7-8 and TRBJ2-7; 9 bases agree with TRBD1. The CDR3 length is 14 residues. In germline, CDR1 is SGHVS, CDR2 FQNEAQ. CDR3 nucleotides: TGTGTCAGCAGCTTAGGGACAGGGTTCTACGAGCAGTACTTC. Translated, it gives CVSSLGTGFYEQYF.

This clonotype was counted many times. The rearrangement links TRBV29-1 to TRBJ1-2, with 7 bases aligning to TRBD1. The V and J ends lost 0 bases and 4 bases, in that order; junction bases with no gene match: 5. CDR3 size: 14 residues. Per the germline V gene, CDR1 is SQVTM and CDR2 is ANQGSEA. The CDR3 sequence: CSVEDRGQFYGYTF. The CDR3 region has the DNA TGCAGCGTTGAAGATCGGGGACAGTTCTATGGCTACACCTTC.

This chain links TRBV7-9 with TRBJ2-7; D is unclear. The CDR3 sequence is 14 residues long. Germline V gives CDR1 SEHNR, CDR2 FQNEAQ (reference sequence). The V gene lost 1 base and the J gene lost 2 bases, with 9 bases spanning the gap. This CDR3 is CASSLDREPYEQYF. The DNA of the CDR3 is TGTGCCAGCAGCTTAGATCGAGAGCCCTACGAGCAGTACTTC.